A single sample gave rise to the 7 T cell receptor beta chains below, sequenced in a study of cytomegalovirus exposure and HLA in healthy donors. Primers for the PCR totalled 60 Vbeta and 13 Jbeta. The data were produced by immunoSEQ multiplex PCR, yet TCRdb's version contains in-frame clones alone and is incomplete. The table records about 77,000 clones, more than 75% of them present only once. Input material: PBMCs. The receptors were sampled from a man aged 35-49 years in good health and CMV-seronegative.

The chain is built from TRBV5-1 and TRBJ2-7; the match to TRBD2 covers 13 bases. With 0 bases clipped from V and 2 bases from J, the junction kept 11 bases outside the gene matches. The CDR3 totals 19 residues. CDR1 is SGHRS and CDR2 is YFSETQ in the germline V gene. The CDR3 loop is CASSLGPTSGGAGAYEQYF. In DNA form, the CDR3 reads TGCGCCAGCAGCTTGGGCCCTACTAGCGGGGGGGCCGGGGCCTACGAGCAGTACTTC.

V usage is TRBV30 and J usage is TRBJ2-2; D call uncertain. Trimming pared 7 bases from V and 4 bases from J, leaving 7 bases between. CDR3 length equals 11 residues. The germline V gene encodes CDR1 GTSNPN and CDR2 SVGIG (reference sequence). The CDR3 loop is CAYSLTGELFF. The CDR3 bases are TGTGCCTACAGCCTCACCGGGGAGCTGTTTTTT.

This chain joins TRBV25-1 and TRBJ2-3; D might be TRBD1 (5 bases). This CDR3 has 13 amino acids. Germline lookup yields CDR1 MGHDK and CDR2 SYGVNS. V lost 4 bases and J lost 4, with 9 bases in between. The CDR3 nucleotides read TGTGCCAGCAGTGTTCAAGGGGCAGATACGCAGTATTTT. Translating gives CASSVQGADTQYF.

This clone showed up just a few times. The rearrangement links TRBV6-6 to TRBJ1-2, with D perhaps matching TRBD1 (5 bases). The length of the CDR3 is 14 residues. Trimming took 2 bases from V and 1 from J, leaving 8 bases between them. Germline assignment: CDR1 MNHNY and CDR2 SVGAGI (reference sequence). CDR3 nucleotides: TGTGCCAGCAGTTACGACAGTTTTAACTATGGCTACACCTTC. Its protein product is CASSYDSFNYGYTF.

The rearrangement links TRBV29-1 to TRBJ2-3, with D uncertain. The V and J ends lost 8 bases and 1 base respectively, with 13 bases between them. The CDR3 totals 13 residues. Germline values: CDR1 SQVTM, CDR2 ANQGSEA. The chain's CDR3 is CSKRGIGTDTQYF. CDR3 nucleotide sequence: TGCAGCAAACGAGGTATTGGCACAGATACGCAGTATTTT.

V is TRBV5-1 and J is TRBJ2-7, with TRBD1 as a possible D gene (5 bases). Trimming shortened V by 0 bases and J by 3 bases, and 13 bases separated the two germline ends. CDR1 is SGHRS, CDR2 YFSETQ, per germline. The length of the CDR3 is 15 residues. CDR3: CASSLGQNGVYEQYF. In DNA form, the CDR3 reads TGCGCCAGCAGCTTGGGACAGAATGGTGTCTACGAGCAGTACTTC.

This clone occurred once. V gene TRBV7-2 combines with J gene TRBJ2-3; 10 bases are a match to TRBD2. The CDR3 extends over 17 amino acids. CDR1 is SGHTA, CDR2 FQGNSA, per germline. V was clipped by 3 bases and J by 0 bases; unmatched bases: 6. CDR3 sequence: CASSFASGGSSTDTQYF. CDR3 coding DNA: TGTGCCAGCAGCTTCGCTAGCGGGGGATCTAGCACAGATACGCAGTATTTT.